This T cell receptor beta chain was obtained from a study of CD8 T cells in Susac syndrome. High-throughput TCR beta sequencing covered peripheral CD8+ and CD4+ T cells. Control patients had untreated stable or active relapsing-remitting multiple sclerosis by revised McDonald criteria. TEMRA cells were enriched by FACS, and CD4+ and CD8+ T cells were negatively isolated. Germline values: CDR1 DFQATT, CDR2 SNEGSKA (reference sequence). This CDR3 spans 15 amino acids. V gave up 6 bases and J gave up 5 bases; unmatched junction bases: 10. Random hexamers were used to reverse transcribe roughly 0.5 to 1 ug of RNA. TCR beta CDR3 was amplified by immunoSEQ covering 54 Vbeta and 13 Jbeta. Each CDR3 protein gets one entry after TCRdb re-called the immunoSEQ multiplex PCR reads with MiXCR. The table records around 300,000 distinct CDR3 sequences, approximately 90% of them present only once.

V and J are TRBV20-1 and TRBJ1-5; 10 bases map to TRBD1. This receptor was taken from a human donor with multiple sclerosis. Sequencing was performed on CD4+ T cells from PBMCs. The DNA for the CDR3 is TGCAGTGCCAAACCGACAGGGGGCGCGGATCAGCCCCAGCATTTT. Protein: CSAKPTGGADQPQHF.